The 17 T cell receptor beta chains in this list originate from one sample, sequenced in a study of cytomegalovirus exposure and HLA in healthy donors. In the PCR, 60 Vbeta and 13 Jbeta primers were used. TCRdb's table, derived via immunoSEQ multiplex PCR, lists solely in-frame clones and lacks some. The sample includes 200,000 or so clones, roughly 80% seen only once; the top ten take around 2.8%. Sequenced: PBMCs. The source is a young man in good health and CMV-seronegative.

The chain is built from TRBV9 and TRBJ1-2; no clear D. Germline CDR1 and CDR2: SGDLS and YYNGEE. This CDR3 comprises 18 residues. Trimming took 4 bases from V and 8 from J, leaving 30 bases between them. The CDR3 spells CASSPTAGKERPWLGYTF. In nucleotides, the CDR3 is TGTGCCAGCAGCCCAACCGCGGGGAAGGAAAGGCCGTGGTTGGGCTACACCTTC.

The chain employs TRBV7-8 and TRBJ2-1, with a tentative D call TRBD2 (6 bases). CDR3 length equals 18 residues. Germline CDR1 SGHVS, CDR2 FQNEAQ. V lost 2 bases to trimming and J lost 1 base, with 18 bases between them. The CDR3 reads CASSLSGVTPLSYNEQFF. The CDR3 nucleotides are TGTGCCAGCAGCTTATCGGGGGTAACACCTCTTTCCTACAATGAGCAGTTCTTC.

This clone was observed a few times. The chain employs TRBV28 and TRBJ2-5, with D perhaps TRBD2 (7 bases). The CDR3 spans 15 residues. Trimming left V 0 bases short and J 5 bases short, with 13 bases between. From germline, CDR1 is MDHEN and CDR2 SYDVKM. CDR3 in DNA: TGTGCCAGCAGTTTATGGGGGGGGGCCCAGGAGACCCAGTACTTC. Translated, it gives CASSLWGGAQETQYF.

A single count supports this clone. CDR3 sequence reads: CASSGTGRGETQYF. The CDR3 bases are TGTGCCAGCAGTGGGACAGGGAGGGGAGAGACCCAGTACTTC. The chain combines TRBV6-5 with TRBJ2-5; 9 nucleotides match TRBD1. This CDR3 has 14 amino acids. Trimming at V came to 5 bases and at J to 4 bases, leaving 5 bases not matched to a gene. Germline V lookup: CDR1 MNHEY, CDR2 SVGAGI.

J is TRBJ1-5 and V is TRBV7-9; 9 bases align to TRBD1. The germline CDR1 and CDR2 sequences are SEHNR and FQNEAQ (reference sequence). J was trimmed by 4 bases and V by 5 bases; bases with no gene match: 3. The CDR3 contains 14 residues. The CDR3 sequence: CASSAGTGNQPQHF. The CDR3 DNA reads as TGTGCCAGCAGCGCCGGGACAGGGAATCAGCCCCAGCATTTT. Full variable domain (missing parts from reference TRBV7-9 and TRBJ1-5): DTGVSQNPRHKITKRGQNVTFRCDPISEHNRLYWYRQTLGQGPEFLTYFQNEAQLEKSRLLSDRFSAERPKGSFSTLEIQRTEQGDSAMYLCASSAGTGNQPQHFGDGTRLSIL.

This clone was counted a few times. The chain uses TRBV6-5 and TRBJ1-1; D not resolved. Germline loops: CDR1 MNHEY, CDR2 SVGAGI. The CDR3 loop spans 13 amino acids. V lost 2 bases and J 6 bases, leaving 10 bases between the germline ends. DNA for the CDR3: TGTGCCAGCAGTTACATTCTCGAGTCTGAAGCTTTCTTT. Its translation is CASSYILESEAFF.

V gene TRBV5-1 combines with J gene TRBJ1-2; 7 bases match TRBD1. This CDR3 spans 16 amino acids. After removal of 4 bases from V and 7 bases from J, the junction contained 16 bases not matched to a gene. The germline V gene encodes CDR1 SGHRS and CDR2 YFSETQ. CDR3 nucleotide sequence: TGCGCCAGCAGCCCCAGCGGAGGAGGGGGCCTTACTGGCTACACCTTC. This translates into CASSPSGGGGLTGYTF.

V usage is TRBV6-5 and J usage is TRBJ1-1; unclear D gene. From germline, CDR1 is MNHEY and CDR2 SVGAGI. Trimming removed 3 bases at V and 0 bases at J, with 11 bases between. The CDR3 totals 15 residues. The CDR3 is CASSYFGGLNTEAFF. DNA of the CDR3: TGTGCCAGCAGTTATTTTGGAGGATTGAACACTGAAGCTTTCTTT.

V is TRBV2 and J is TRBJ2-7, with a tentative D call TRBD1 (6 bases). Germline V CDR1 and CDR2: SNHLY, FYNNEI. Trimming removed 6 bases from V and 6 bases from J, with 9 bases in between. There are 11 residues in the CDR3. CDR3 sequence (DNA): TGTGCCAGCAGGGCAGGGGTCGAGCAGTACTTC. It translates to CASRAGVEQYF.

The chain links TRBV18 to TRBJ1-5; D gene unclear. Germline-derived CDR1 and CDR2 are KGHSH and LQKENI. Trimming shortened V by 4 bases and J by 0 bases, and 7 bases separated the two germline ends. The CDR3 is 14 amino acids. The CDR3 loop is CASSLPLSNQPQHF. The CDR3 bases are TGTGCCAGCTCACTACCCCTTAGCAATCAGCCCCAGCATTTT.

J is TRBJ2-7 and V is TRBV6-5, with 7 bases matching TRBD2. The CDR3 is 14 amino acids. V trimming: 6 bases; J trimming: 9 bases; junction bases outside the gene matches: 14. The germline V gene has CDR1 MNHEY and CDR2 SVGAGI. The CDR3 sequence: CASSLLATMDRQYF. The CDR3 bases are TGTGCCAGCAGCTTACTAGCGACAATGGACCGGCAGTACTTC.

The gene calls are TRBV5-1 and TRBJ2-3; 7 bases are shared with TRBD1. The CDR3 length is 15 residues. Germline CDR1 SGHRS, CDR2 YFSETQ. V was clipped by 4 bases and J by 2 bases; unmatched bases: 7. The CDR3 sequence: CASSARQGPTDTQYF. For the CDR3, the DNA is TGCGCCAGCAGCGCCCGACAGGGTCCCACAGATACGCAGTATTTT. The full variable domain, completed using reference TRBV5-1 and TRBJ2-3, is KAGVTQTPRYLIKTRGQQVTLSCSPISGHRSVSWYQQTPGQGLQFLFEYFSETQRNKGNFPGRFSGRQFSNSRSEMNVSTLELGDSALYLCASSARQGPTDTQYFGPGTRLTVL.

This rearrangement joins TRBV6-1 to TRBJ2-5; tentative D call: TRBD1 (6 bases). Germline V CDR1 and CDR2: MNHNS, SASEGT. The CDR3 runs 15 residues. Trimming shortened V by 6 bases and J by 0 bases, and 14 bases separated the two germline ends. The CDR3 spells CASRPGQSYQETQYF. Here the CDR3 DNA reads TGTGCCAGCAGACCGGGACAATCGTACCAAGAGACCCAGTACTTC.

This chain links TRBV7-2 with TRBJ2-1; tentative D call: TRBD2 (7 bases). V gave up 4 bases and J gave up 3 bases, with 16 bases separating them. Germline V gene data show CDR1 as SGHTA and CDR2 as FQGNSA. The CDR3 totals 16 residues. Here the CDR3 reads CASSSSPGGLYNEQFF. The CDR3 DNA is TGTGCCAGCAGCTCCTCCCCGGGGGGCCTCTACAATGAGCAGTTCTTC.

The rearrangement uses TRBV4-1 and TRBJ1-1; TRBD1 is a possible D gene (6 bases). Germline assignment: CDR1 MGHRA and CDR2 YSYEKL. V dropped 4 bases and J dropped 0 bases, with 9 bases sitting between them. The CDR3 loop spans 14 amino acids. The CDR3 bases are TGCGCCAGCAGCCTTAACAGGGTGAACACTGAAGCTTTCTTT. This translates into CASSLNRVNTEAFF.

V is TRBV2 and J is TRBJ2-3, with TRBD2 identical over 7 bases. The CDR3 sequence is 14 residues long. With V trimmed by 8 bases and J by 1 base, 6 bases remained unmatched. The germline gives CDR1 SNHLY, CDR2 FYNNEI. CDR3 DNA sequence: TGTGCCAGCCGACACCGGGGGGGCACAGATACGCAGTATTTT. Its translation is CASRHRGGTDTQYF.

A remark on this clone: One junction end does not reproduce the germline sequence, and a read error may be involved. The chain has TRBV28 and TRBJ1-2; D may be TRBD1 (5 bases). This CDR3 has 16 residues. Germline-derived CDR1 and CDR2 are MDHEN and SYDVKM. CDR3 loop: CASKVQVGGGNNGYTF. In DNA, the CDR3 is TGTGCCAGCAAAGTACAGGTCGGGGGGGGTAACAATGGCTACACCTTC.